This passage covers 5 T cell receptor beta chains from one sample sequenced in a study of PD-1 blockade in classical Hodgkin lymphoma. This table comes from immunoSEQ multiplex PCR, and its TCRdb copy is limited to in-frame clones, with some not included. The sample holds about 30,000 clones, about two thirds seen once. No patient escaped relapse after autologous stem cell transplantation, and brentuximab vedotin exposure varied. Specimen: peripheral blood mononuclear cells (PBMCs), collected before the second cycle of nivolumab. The origin of the receptors is a human donor with classical Hodgkin lymphoma.

This clone came up once. The V and J genes are TRBV5-6 and TRBJ2-3; 11 bases agree with TRBD1. Germline V gene lookup returns CDR1 SGHDT and CDR2 YYEEEE. This CDR3 contains 15 residues. With 7 bases clipped from V and 2 bases from J, the junction kept 6 bases outside the gene matches. The CDR3 is CASGRTGGSTDTQYF. The CDR3 DNA reads as TGTGCCAGCGGTCGGACAGGGGGCTCCACAGATACGCAGTATTTT.

The chain combines TRBV5-6 with TRBJ1-1; D is unresolved. The germline V gene has CDR1 SGHDT and CDR2 YYEEEE. The CDR3 sequence is 12 residues long. Trimming removed 0 bases from V and 8 bases from J, with 8 bases in between. As DNA, the CDR3 is TGTGCCAGCAGCTTGGGTCCCTTAGAAGCTTTCTTT. It encodes CASSLGPLEAFF.

The J gene is TRBJ2-7, the V gene TRBV10-3; either TRBD1 or TRBD2 may supply D (5 bases each). CDR3 length: 12 residues. Per the germline V gene, CDR1 is ENHRY and CDR2 is SYGVKD. Trimming cost V 5 bases and J 3 bases, with 8 bases left between them. The CDR3 bases are TGTGCCATCAGTCGGGACGGCTACGAGCAGTACTTC. The encoded protein is CAISRDGYEQYF.

V gene TRBV6-5 combines with J gene TRBJ2-7, with 8 bases that match TRBD2. V trimming: 5 bases; J trimming: 3 bases; junction bases outside the gene matches: 3. The germline gives CDR1 MNHEY, CDR2 SVGAGI. This CDR3 is built from 13 residues. The CDR3 sequence: CASSPSGGYEQYF. The CDR3 DNA is TGTGCCAGCAGTCCGAGCGGGGGCTACGAGCAGTACTTC.

This clone has more than one count but fewer than ten. The rearrangement links TRBV4-2 to TRBJ1-4, with 8 bases matching TRBD1. V shed 2 bases and J 2 bases; nucleotides not matched to a gene: 10. In germline, CDR1 is LGHNA, CDR2 YNFKEQ. The CDR3 totals 18 residues. CDR3 sequence (DNA): TGTGCCAGCAGCCAATCTTACTCCCGACAGGGGACTAATGAAAAACTGTTTTTT. Translation gives CASSQSYSRQGTNEKLFF.